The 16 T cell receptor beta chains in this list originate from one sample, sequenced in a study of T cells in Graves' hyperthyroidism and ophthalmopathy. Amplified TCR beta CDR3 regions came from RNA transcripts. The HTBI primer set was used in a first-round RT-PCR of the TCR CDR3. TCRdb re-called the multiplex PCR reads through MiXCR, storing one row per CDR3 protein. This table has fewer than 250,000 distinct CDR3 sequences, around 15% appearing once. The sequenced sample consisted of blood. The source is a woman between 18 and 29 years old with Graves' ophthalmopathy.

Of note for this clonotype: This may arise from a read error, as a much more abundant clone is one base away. CDR3 bases: TGTGCCAGTAGTATAACCGGCGCGGGAGGGGGAGAGCAGCTCTTC. Translated, it gives CASSITGAGGGEQLF. This chain uses TRBV19 with TRBJ2-1, with 9 bases lining up with TRBD2. Per the germline V gene, CDR1 is LNHDA and CDR2 is SQIVND (reference sequence). The CDR3 is 15 residues long.

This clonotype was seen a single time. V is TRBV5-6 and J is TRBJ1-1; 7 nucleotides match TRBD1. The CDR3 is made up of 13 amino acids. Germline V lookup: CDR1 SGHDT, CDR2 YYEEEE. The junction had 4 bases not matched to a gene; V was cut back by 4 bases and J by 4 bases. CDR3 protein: CASSVQGGTEAFF. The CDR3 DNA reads TGTGCCAGCAGCGTGCAGGGGGGCACTGAAGCTTTCTTT.

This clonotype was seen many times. DNA for the CDR3: TGTGCCAGCAGCAAAGATCTAGCGGGGGACTACAATGAGCAGTTCTTC. Protein product: CASSKDLAGDYNEQFF. The rearrangement joins TRBV7-3 to TRBJ2-1; TRBD2 matches at 10 bases. The CDR3 runs to 16 residues. The germline CDR1 and CDR2 sequences are SGHTA and FQGTGA. The junction had 7 bases not matched to a gene; V was cut back by 5 bases and J by 3 bases.

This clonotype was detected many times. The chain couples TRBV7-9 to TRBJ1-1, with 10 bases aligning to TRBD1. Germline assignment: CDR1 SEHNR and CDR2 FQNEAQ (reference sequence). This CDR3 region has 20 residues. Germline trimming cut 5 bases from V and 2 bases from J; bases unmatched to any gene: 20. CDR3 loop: CASSQIKFRDRGAGNTEAFF. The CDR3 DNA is TGTGCCAGCAGCCAGATTAAATTCCGGGACAGGGGTGCAGGAAACACTGAAGCTTTCTTT.

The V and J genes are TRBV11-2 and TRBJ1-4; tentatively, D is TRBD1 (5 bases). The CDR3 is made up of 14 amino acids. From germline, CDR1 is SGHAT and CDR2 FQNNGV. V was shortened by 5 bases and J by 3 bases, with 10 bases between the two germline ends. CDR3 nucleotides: TGTGCCAGCAGCGGGGGATGGGCTAATGAAAAACTGTTTTTT. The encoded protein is CASSGGWANEKLFF.

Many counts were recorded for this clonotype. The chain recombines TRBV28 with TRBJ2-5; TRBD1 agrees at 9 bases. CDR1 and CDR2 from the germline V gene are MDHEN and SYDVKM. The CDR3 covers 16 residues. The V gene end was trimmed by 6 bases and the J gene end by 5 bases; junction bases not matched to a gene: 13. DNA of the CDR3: TGTGCCAGCAGCCTACAGGGGGCAGGGCCGCGGGAGACCCAGTACTTC. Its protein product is CASSLQGAGPRETQYF.

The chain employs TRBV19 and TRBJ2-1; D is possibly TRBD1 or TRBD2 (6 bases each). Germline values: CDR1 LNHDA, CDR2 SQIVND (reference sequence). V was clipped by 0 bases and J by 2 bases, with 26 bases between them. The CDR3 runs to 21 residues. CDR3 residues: CASSIDLVRRGSRGTYNEQFF. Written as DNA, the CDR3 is TGTGCCAGTAGTATAGATTTGGTTAGGCGGGGCTCGAGGGGGACCTACAATGAGCAGTTCTTC.

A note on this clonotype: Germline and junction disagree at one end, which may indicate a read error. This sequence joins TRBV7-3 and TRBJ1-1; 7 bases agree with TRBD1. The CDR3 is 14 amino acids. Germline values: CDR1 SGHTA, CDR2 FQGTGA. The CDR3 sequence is CASSLGTANTEASF. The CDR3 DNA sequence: TGTGCCAGCAGCCTAGGGACAGCGAACACTGAAGCTTCCTTT.

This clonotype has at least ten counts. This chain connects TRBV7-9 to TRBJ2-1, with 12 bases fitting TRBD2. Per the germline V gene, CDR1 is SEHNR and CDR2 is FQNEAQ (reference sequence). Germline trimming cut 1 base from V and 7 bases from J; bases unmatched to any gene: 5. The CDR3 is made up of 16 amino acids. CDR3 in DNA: TGTGCCAGCAGCTTAGGCTGGGGGACTAGCGGGAATGAGCAGTTCTTC. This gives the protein CASSLGWGTSGNEQFF.

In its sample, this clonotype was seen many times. The CDR3 DNA sequence: TGCAGTGCTAGAAGCGGTCGTATCCTAGGCAGGGGGCGCGACACTGAAGCTTTCTTT. Its translation is CSARSGRILGRGRDTEAFF. The V gene is TRBV20-1, the J gene TRBJ1-1; TRBD1 aligns across 8 bases. Trimming removed 2 bases from V and 3 bases from J; junction bases left unmatched: 20. From germline, CDR1 is DFQATT and CDR2 SNEGSKA (reference sequence). The CDR3 has 19 amino acids.

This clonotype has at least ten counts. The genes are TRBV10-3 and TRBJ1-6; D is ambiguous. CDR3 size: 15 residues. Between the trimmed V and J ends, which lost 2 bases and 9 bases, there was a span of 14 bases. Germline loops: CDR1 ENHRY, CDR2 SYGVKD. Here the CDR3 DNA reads TGTGCCATCAGTGAGCGAGATTTTCCCTTTTCACCCCTCCACTTT. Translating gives CAISERDFPFSPLHF.

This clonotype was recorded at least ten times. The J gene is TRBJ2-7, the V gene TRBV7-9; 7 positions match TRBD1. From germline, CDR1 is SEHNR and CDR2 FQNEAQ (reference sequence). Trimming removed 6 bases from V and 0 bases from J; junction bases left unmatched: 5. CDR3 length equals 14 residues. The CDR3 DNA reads TGTGCCAGCAGTCAGGACAGGAGCTCCTACGAGCAGTACTTC. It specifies CASSQDRSSYEQYF. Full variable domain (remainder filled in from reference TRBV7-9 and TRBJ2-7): DTGVSQNPRHKITKRGQNVTFRCDPISEHNRLYWYRQTLGQGPEFLTYFQNEAQLEKSRLLSDRFSAERPKGSFSTLEIQRTEQGDSAMYLCASSQDRSSYEQYFGPGTRLTVT.

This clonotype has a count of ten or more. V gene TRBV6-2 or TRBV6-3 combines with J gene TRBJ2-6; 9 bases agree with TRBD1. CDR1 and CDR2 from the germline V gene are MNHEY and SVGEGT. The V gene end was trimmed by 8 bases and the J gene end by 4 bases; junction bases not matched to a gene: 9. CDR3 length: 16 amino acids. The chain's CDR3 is CASVQTGGYGANVLTF. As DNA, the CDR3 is TGTGCCAGCGTTCAGACAGGGGGATACGGGGCCAACGTCCTGACTTTC.

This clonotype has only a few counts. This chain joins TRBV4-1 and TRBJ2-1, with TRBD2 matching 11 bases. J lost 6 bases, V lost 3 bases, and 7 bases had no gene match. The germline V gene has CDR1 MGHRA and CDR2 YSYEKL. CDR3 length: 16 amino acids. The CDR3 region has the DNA TGCGCCAGCAGCCAGGGACTAGCGGAGCTCGGCAATGAGCAGTTCTTC. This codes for CASSQGLAELGNEQFF.

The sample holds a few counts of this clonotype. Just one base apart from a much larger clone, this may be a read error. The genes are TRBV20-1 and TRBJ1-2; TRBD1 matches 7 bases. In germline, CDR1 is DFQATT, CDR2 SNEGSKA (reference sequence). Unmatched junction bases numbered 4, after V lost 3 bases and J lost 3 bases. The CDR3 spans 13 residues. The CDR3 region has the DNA TGCAGTGCTAGGCCAGGGACAGACTATGGCTACACCTTC. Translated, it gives CSARPGTDYGYTF.

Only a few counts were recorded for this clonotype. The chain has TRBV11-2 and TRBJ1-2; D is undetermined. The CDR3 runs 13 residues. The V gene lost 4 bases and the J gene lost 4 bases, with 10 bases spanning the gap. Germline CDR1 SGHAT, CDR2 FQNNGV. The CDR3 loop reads CASSSRSTYGYTF. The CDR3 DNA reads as TGTGCCAGCAGCTCCCGATCCACCTATGGCTACACCTTC.